This T cell receptor (beta chain) was identified during a study of T-cell memory formation after mild COVID-19. Study in general: Largely donor-specific TCR clusters were found.

TCRdb re-called the 5' RACE reads through MiXCR, storing one row per CDR3 protein. The sample includes around 200,000 distinct CDR3 sequences, under 30% of them seen just once. V gave up 5 bases and J gave up 6 bases, with 10 bases separating them. The CDR3 extends over 13 amino acids. Germline V gene sequence: CDR1 MNHEY, CDR2 SVGEGT. The sample taken for sequencing was PBMCs or a T cell subset sorted from them (not recorded which). The chain has TRBV6-2 or TRBV6-3 and TRBJ2-2; a possible D gene is TRBD2 (5 bases). The sequence was obtained from an adult woman who had mild COVID-19 (a few samples of this study predate the infection). Cell type and time point are not known. CDR3 sequence reads: CASSKLESGELFF. CDR3 sequence (DNA): TGTGCCAGCAGTAAACTAGAATCCGGGGAGCTGTTTTTT.